This T cell receptor (beta chain) appears in the sequencing data of a study of CD8 T cells in ankylosing spondylitis. General observations from the study: Clones linked to disease were reported to show significant enrichment in matched ankylosing spondylitis synovial fluid. Disease-linked clones were found to be CD8+ and relatively rare in peripheral blood. Ankylosing spondylitis blood appeared to carry a characteristic TCR beta motif of several highly homologous variants. Before this, some motif variants had been reported in reactive arthritis synovial fluid and blood.

This clonotype was observed at least ten times. Its antigen remains unknown. By quantitative 5'-RACE with molecular barcodes, the TCR beta libraries were made. MiXCR, applied by TCRdb to the 5' RACE reads, yields one record per CDR3 protein. This sample has about 220,000 distinct CDR3 sequences; about 17% occur once, and the top ten carry roughly 46%. Germline lookup yields CDR1 SGHVS and CDR2 FQNEAQ. There are 15 residues in the CDR3. V dropped 1 base and J dropped 7; count of bases not matched to a gene: 3. The chain uses TRBV7-8 and TRBJ2-2; 10 positions agree with TRBD2. This clonotype was sampled from a male donor with ankylosing spondylitis. The sequenced material came from blood, either unsorted or a sorted T cell fraction (not recorded which). The CDR3 here is CASSLDLAGVGELFF. The CDR3 region has the DNA TGTGCCAGCAGCTTAGACCTAGCGGGAGTCGGGGAGCTGTTTTTT.